This T cell receptor (beta chain) was identified in a study of cytomegalovirus exposure and HLA in healthy donors. General study results and limits: In a later analysis, TCR beta V- and J-gene trimming was associated with a missense DCLRE1C variant. The CMV antigen specificity of a few CMV-associated chains was confirmed through in vitro analysis. Clonal expansion was found to be greater in HLA-associated TCR beta chains than in equally common others in a later analysis.

Details on this clone: Its antigen is unidentified.

PCR used 60 Vbeta primers and 13 Jbeta primers. Libraries were prepared by immunoSEQ multiplex PCR; TCRdb keeps only in-frame clonotypes and omits some of them. Across around 190,000 clones, the top ten clones capture roughly 0.98% of the sample. The sequence derives from a woman aged 25 to 39 in good health and CMV-seropositive. Sequencing input: PBMCs.

Written as DNA, the CDR3 is TGTGCCATCAGTGAGCCAGGCCAGGGAAGTACTGGAAACACCATATATTTT. It specifies CAISEPGQGSTGNTIYF. The gene calls are TRBV10-3 and TRBJ1-3, with D possibly being TRBD1 (5 bases). The CDR3 consists of 17 residues. The germline V gene encodes CDR1 ENHRY and CDR2 SYGVKD. Deletions cut 2 bases from V and 2 bases from J, with 16 bases between.